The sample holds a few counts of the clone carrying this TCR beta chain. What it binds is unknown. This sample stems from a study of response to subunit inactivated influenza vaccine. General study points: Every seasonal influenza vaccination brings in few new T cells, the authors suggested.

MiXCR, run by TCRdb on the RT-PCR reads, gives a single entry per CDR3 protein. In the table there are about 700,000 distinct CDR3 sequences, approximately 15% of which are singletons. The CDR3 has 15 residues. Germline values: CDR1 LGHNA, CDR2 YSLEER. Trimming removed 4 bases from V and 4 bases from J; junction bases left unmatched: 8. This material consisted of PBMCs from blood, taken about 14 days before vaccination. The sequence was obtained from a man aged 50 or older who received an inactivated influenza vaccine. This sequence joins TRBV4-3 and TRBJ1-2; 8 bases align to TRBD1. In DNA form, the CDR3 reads TGCGCCAGCAGCCCACAACAGGGGGATGGCTATGGCTACACCTTC. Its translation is CASSPQQGDGYGYTF.